This T cell receptor beta chain was retrieved from a study of OX40 agonist ivuxolimab in advanced cancers. Across the study: Of mixed ages from about 23 to 90 and averaging roughly 66 years, the group was approximately 80% male. Study-wide results and limits: Clonal expansion by week 6 occurred in CD4+ and CD8+ blood T cells (at 0.1 to 3.0 mg/kg).

TCRdb's table, derived via immunoSEQ multiplex PCR, lists solely in-frame clones and lacks some. The table lists approximately 60,000 clones, 94% of them singletons. CDR1 and CDR2 from the germline V gene are GTSNPN and SVGIG (reference sequence). The CDR3 runs to 13 residues. Trimming removed 5 bases from V and 3 bases from J, with 14 bases in between. Sampling times: baseline, cycle 4 day 1, cycle 7 day 1. As for this clone: What it binds is unknown.

This rearrangement joins TRBV30 to TRBJ2-7, with D perhaps matching TRBD2 (6 bases). This TCR came from an adult with an advanced solid tumor such as melanoma, head and neck, liver or kidney cancer. The sample was CD4+ or CD8+ T cells sorted from blood, taken in a trial of the OX40 agonist ivuxolimab. The CDR3 loop reads CAWSTGSNYEQYF. In DNA form, the CDR3 reads TGTGCCTGGTCAACCGGGAGCAACTACGAGCAGTACTTC.